The 31 T cell receptor beta chains presented below share a single source sample, sequenced in a study of T cell responses to AZD1222 COVID-19 vaccine. Here immunoSEQ multiplex PCR was the method, and the copy in TCRdb shows in-frame clones only, minus some. The sample includes 85,000 to 90,000 clones, about 90% seen only once; the top ten take 5.2%. The sample in question was peripheral blood, obtained on day 0 of MenACWY control vaccination. All receptors come from an adult in good health.

CDR3 nucleotides: TGTGCCAGTAGTACCGGGACAGGTAGAAGCAATCAGCCCCAGCATTTT. Protein sequence: CASSTGTGRSNQPQHF. V gene TRBV19 combines with J gene TRBJ1-5; 8 positions match TRBD1. The CDR3 runs to 16 residues. Germline-derived CDR1 and CDR2 are LNHDA and SQIVND (reference sequence). The trim removed 4 bases at V and 1 base at J, leaving 6 bases unmatched.

This clone showed up just a few times. This rearrangement joins TRBV6-1 to TRBJ2-7; D is unclear. The length of the CDR3 is 15 residues. Germline V gives CDR1 MNHNS, CDR2 SASEGT. V was pared by 1 base and J by 0 bases, with 10 bases between. The CDR3 here is CASSEDPRLSYEQYF. CDR3 coding DNA: TGTGCCAGCAGTGAAGACCCTCGTCTCTCCTACGAGCAGTACTTC.

Only one count was recorded for this clone. The chain uses TRBV19 and TRBJ2-7, with 7 bases matching TRBD1. Germline assignment: CDR1 LNHDA and CDR2 SQIVND (reference sequence). The CDR3 covers 15 residues. V shed 4 bases, J shed 0 bases, and the junction held 6 bases outside the gene matches. The CDR3 DNA follows: TGTGCCAGTAGTAAAAGGGACAGACCCTCCTACGAGCAGTACTTC. It translates to CASSKRDRPSYEQYF. Together with reference TRBV19 and TRBJ2-7, the CDR3 gives the full variable domain: DGGITQSPKYLFRKEGQNVTLSCEQNLNHDAMYWYRQDPGQGLRLIYYSQIVNDFQKGDIAEGYSVSREKKESFPLTVTSAQKNPTAFYLCASSKRDRPSYEQYFGPGTRLTVT.

The rearrangement uses TRBV27 and TRBJ2-1, with D unresolved. CDR1 is MNHEY and CDR2 is SMNVEV in the germline V gene (reference sequence). Deletions cut 1 base from V and 1 base from J, with 8 bases between. The CDR3 is 15 amino acids. The CDR3 DNA follows: TGTGCCAGCAGTTTATGGGGTGCATCCTACAATGAGCAGTTCTTC. Encoded protein: CASSLWGASYNEQFF.

This clone was seen once. The rearrangement joins TRBV3-1 (or the pseudogene TRBV3-2) to TRBJ1-4; D not resolved. The CDR3 loop spans 15 amino acids. In germline, CDR1 is LGHDT, CDR2 YNNKEL (reference sequence). The V end lost 4 bases, the J end lost 8 bases, and 17 bases lay between the germline ends. CDR3 region: CASSLHSGNIEKLFF. CDR3 in DNA: TGTGCCAGCAGCCTACACTCCGGGAACATCGAAAAACTGTTTTTT.

The chain has TRBV4-2 and TRBJ2-1; 12 bases match TRBD2. V dropped 2 bases and J dropped 8; count of bases not matched to a gene: 7. This CDR3 spans 16 amino acids. CDR1 and CDR2 from the germline V gene are LGHNA and YNFKEQ. This CDR3 is CASSQTPGLAGDEQFF. For the CDR3, the DNA is TGTGCCAGCAGCCAAACTCCGGGACTAGCGGGCGATGAGCAGTTCTTC.

This chain links TRBV7-9 with TRBJ1-3; no reliable D call. The V end lost 0 bases, the J end lost 4 bases, and 4 bases lay between the germline ends. Germline CDR1 reads SEHNR; CDR2 reads FQNEAQ (reference sequence). The CDR3 spans 13 residues. CDR3 region: CASSLAAGNTIYF. The CDR3 nucleotides are TGTGCCAGCAGCTTAGCCGCGGGAAACACCATATATTTT.

The chain recombines TRBV11-2 with TRBJ1-2; D call uncertain. V was trimmed by 5 bases and J by 6 bases, leaving 10 bases between them. The V gene's germline CDR1 is SGHAT and CDR2 FQNNGV. The CDR3 has 12 amino acids. The CDR3 is CASSPQLDGYTF. CDR3 bases: TGTGCCAGCAGCCCCCAACTGGATGGCTACACCTTC.

The chain links TRBV29-1 to TRBJ2-5, with 8 nucleotides matching TRBD2. The CDR3 consists of 16 residues. The germline CDR1 and CDR2 sequences are SQVTM and ANQGSEA. V gave up 2 bases and J gave up 2 bases; unmatched junction bases: 10. In nucleotides, the CDR3 is TGCAGCGTTGAAATCATCCCTAGCGGGCGTCAAGAGACCCAGTACTTC. Amino acids: CSVEIIPSGRQETQYF.

The CDR3 reads CASSPGTVANYGYTF. CDR3 nucleotide sequence: TGTGCCAGCAGTCCTGGGACAGTGGCTAACTATGGCTACACCTTC. The chain couples TRBV28 to TRBJ1-2, with TRBD1 identical over 7 bases. There are 15 residues in the CDR3. Per germline, CDR1 MDHEN and CDR2 SYDVKM. With V trimmed by 5 bases and J by 0 bases, 6 bases remained unmatched.

This clone appeared a few times. The V and J genes are TRBV6-5 and TRBJ2-7, with TRBD1 as a possible D gene (6 bases). CDR3 length: 13 amino acids. Germline CDR1 is MNHEY and CDR2 is SVGAGI. The V end was cut by 8 bases, the J end by 0 bases, with 11 bases between. The DNA of the CDR3 is TGTGCCAGCTGGACAGTTCCCTCCTACGAGCAGTACTTC. Amino acid sequence: CASWTVPSYEQYF.

The chain joins TRBV27 to TRBJ2-7, with TRBD1 matching 9 bases. V lost 2 bases and J lost 1; bases outside the gene matches: 6. Germline V lookup: CDR1 MNHEY, CDR2 SMNVEV (reference sequence). This CDR3 contains 16 residues. CDR3 sequence (DNA): TGTGCCAGCAGTTTAGGGGGACAGGGAGGGTCCTACGAGCAGTACTTC. It specifies CASSLGGQGGSYEQYF.

The V call is TRBV5-1, the J call TRBJ2-3; 10 bases fit TRBD2. The CDR3 runs to 19 residues. The V segment lost 4 bases and the J segment 1 base; nucleotides outside the gene matches: 15. The germline gives CDR1 SGHRS, CDR2 YFSETQ. The CDR3 sequence: CASSEAPGLLAGRTDTQYF. DNA for the CDR3: TGCGCCAGCAGCGAGGCCCCGGGTCTACTAGCGGGACGCACAGATACGCAGTATTTT.

This chain links TRBV7-2 with TRBJ1-6; D remains unclear. The CDR3 length is 13 residues. Looked up from germline, CDR1 is SGHTA and CDR2 is FQGNSA. Trimming cost V 5 bases and J 8 bases, with 10 bases left between them. DNA of the CDR3: TGTGCCAGCAGCCCCGGAACCCATTCACCCCTCCACTTT. Its translation: CASSPGTHSPLHF.

V and J are TRBV19 and TRBJ2-5; D not resolved. The length of the CDR3 is 15 residues. Trimming removed 3 bases at V and 1 base at J, with 12 bases between. The germline V gene has CDR1 LNHDA and CDR2 SQIVND (reference sequence). The CDR3 loop is CASSIASRFQETQYF. The CDR3 nucleotides are TGTGCCAGTAGTATTGCATCGCGGTTCCAAGAGACCCAGTACTTC.

The J gene is TRBJ2-2, the V gene TRBV6-5; perhaps TRBD1 as D (6 bases). Trimming took off 5 bases at V and 5 bases at J, with 9 bases between the two ends. Germline CDR1 reads MNHEY; CDR2 reads SVGAGI. The CDR3 has 13 residues. The CDR3: CASSRGSTGELFF. The CDR3 nucleotides are TGTGCCAGCAGTAGGGGGTCGACCGGGGAGCTGTTTTTT.

V gene TRBV27 combines with J gene TRBJ1-6; D perhaps matches TRBD1 (5 bases). The CDR3 has 13 amino acids. CDR1 is MNHEY, CDR2 SMNVEV, per germline (reference sequence). V lost 10 bases to trimming and J lost 5 bases, with 12 bases between them. The CDR3 nucleotides are TGTGCCACCAAGAACAGGAATAATTCACCCCTCCACTTT. It is translated as CATKNRNNSPLHF.

The V and J genes are TRBV6-1 and TRBJ1-6, with D possibly being TRBD1 (6 bases). V was shortened by 2 bases and J by 10 bases, with 18 bases between the two germline ends. This CDR3 has 16 amino acids. The germline V gene has CDR1 MNHNS and CDR2 SASEGT. CDR3 sequence reads: CASSEIARGGRSPLHF. The CDR3 coding sequence is TGTGCCAGCAGTGAAATCGCCCGAGGGGGACGGTCACCCCTCCACTTT.

The chain combines TRBV5-1 with TRBJ1-2; 7 bases agree with TRBD1. The germline V gene has CDR1 SGHRS and CDR2 YFSETQ. The V and J ends lost 2 bases and 4 bases, in that order; junction bases with no gene match: 5. The CDR3 contains 14 residues. Here the CDR3 reads CASSFNRDSYGYTF. The CDR3 DNA reads TGCGCCAGCAGCTTTAACCGGGACAGCTATGGCTACACCTTC.

The gene calls are TRBV5-4 and TRBJ2-6; D may be TRBD1 (5 bases). The CDR3 spans 15 residues. Germline values: CDR1 SGHNT, CDR2 YYREEE (reference sequence). V lost 5 bases and J 3 bases, leaving 12 bases between the germline ends. CDR3 amino acids: CASRPSGNGANVLTF. CDR3 DNA sequence: TGTGCCAGCAGACCTTCAGGGAATGGGGCCAACGTCCTGACTTTC. The complete variable domain, with remaining parts taken from reference TRBV5-4 and TRBJ2-6, reads ETGVTQSPTHLIKTRGQQVTLRCSSQSGHNTVSWYQQALGQGPQFIFQYYREEENGRGNFPPRFSGLQFPNYSSELNVNALELDDSALYLCASRPSGNGANVLTFGAGSRLTVL.

This clone was recorded once. Here the CDR3 DNA reads TGTGCCAGCAGTTACTCAGGGAGCTCCTATAATTCACCCCTCCACTTT. Translation gives CASSYSGSSYNSPLHF. This chain uses TRBV6-5 with TRBJ1-6; D remains ambiguous. The CDR3 has 16 amino acids. With 0 bases removed from V and 0 bases from J, the gap between germline ends came to 6 bases. Germline V gene data show CDR1 as MNHEY and CDR2 as SVGAGI.

The chain recombines TRBV5-3 with TRBJ2-2; D may correspond to TRBD1 or TRBD2 (5 bases each). TRBV5-3 is known as an ORF, though its function is uncertain. The CDR3 totals 16 residues. The V end was cut by 9 bases, the J end by 2 bases, with 20 bases between. The CDR3 spells CAIGRDRGINTGELFF. CDR3 DNA sequence: TGTGCCATTGGTCGGGACCGAGGAATTAACACCGGGGAGCTGTTTTTT.

The V gene is TRBV24-1, the J gene TRBJ1-6, with TRBD1 as a possible D gene (6 bases). V lost 6 bases to trimming and J lost 5 bases, with 10 bases between them. The CDR3 consists of 14 residues. Germline loops: CDR1 KGHDR, CDR2 SFDVKD. CDR3 protein: CATSSGQNNSPLHF. The CDR3 DNA is TGTGCCACCAGTTCCGGACAGAATAATTCACCCCTCCACTTT.

This chain connects TRBV6-5 to TRBJ2-4, with D perhaps TRBD1 or TRBD2 (5 bases each). With 6 bases removed from V and 15 bases from J, the gap between germline ends came to 15 bases. Germline lookup yields CDR1 MNHEY and CDR2 SVGAGI. This CDR3 spans 11 amino acids. The CDR3 bases are TGTGCCAGCAGGGCCTCCGGGACGGCGTACTTC. This sequence encodes CASRASGTAYF.

Here the CDR3 DNA reads TGTGCCAGCACCGGGGGGAATCAAGAGACCCAGTACTTC. Residues: CASTGGNQETQYF. This rearrangement joins TRBV12-3 or TRBV12-4 to TRBJ2-5, with 7 bases aligning to TRBD2. The CDR3 is made up of 13 amino acids. V lost 7 bases, J lost 2 bases, and 4 bases stayed unmatched.

In DNA, the CDR3 is TGTGCCAGCAGCGAGGGACTAGCGTCCTCCTACGAGCAGTACTTC. Translation gives CASSEGLASSYEQYF. This sequence joins TRBV9 and TRBJ2-7, with 10 positions matching TRBD2. Germline assignment: CDR1 SGDLS and CDR2 YYNGEE. This CDR3 has 15 amino acids. The V segment lost 3 bases and the J segment 0 bases; nucleotides outside the gene matches: 3. The full variable domain, with the rest looked up from reference TRBV9 and TRBJ2-7, is DSGVTQTPKHLITATGQRVTLRCSPRSGDLSVYWYQQSLDQGLQFLIQYYNGEERAKGNILERFSAQQFPDLHSELNLSSLELGDSALYFCASSEGLASSYEQYFGPGTRLTVT.

J is TRBJ2-2 and V is TRBV28, with D tentatively TRBD1 (6 bases). Deletions cut 3 bases from V and 1 base from J, with 12 bases between. The CDR3 is 16 amino acids. Germline V gene sequence: CDR1 MDHEN, CDR2 SYDVKM. The DNA for the CDR3 is TGTGCCAGCAGTTTTCCGCAGGGGATGAACACCGGGGAGCTGTTTTTT. Its protein product is CASSFPQGMNTGELFF.

The chain carries TRBV19 and TRBJ2-2; D unclear. This CDR3 comprises 14 residues. The ends were cut back, 11 bases at V and 3 bases at J, with 16 bases in the middle. Germline V gene sequence: CDR1 LNHDA, CDR2 SQIVND (reference sequence). CDR3 sequence reads: CAVEGQMDTGELFF. DNA for the CDR3: TGTGCCGTTGAAGGTCAGATGGACACCGGGGAGCTGTTTTTT.

J is TRBJ2-7 and V is TRBV3-1 (or the pseudogene TRBV3-2); D may be TRBD1 (6 bases). Trimming cost V 7 bases and J 3 bases, with 19 bases left between them. The CDR3 is 15 residues long. The germline gives CDR1 LGHDT, CDR2 YNNKEL (reference sequence). The CDR3 sequence: CASTRSADRNYEQYF. The DNA for the CDR3 is TGTGCCAGCACCCGAAGTGCCGACAGGAACTACGAGCAGTACTTC.

The chain is built from TRBV18 and TRBJ1-2, with D unclear. Trimming took 6 bases from V and 3 from J, leaving 20 bases between them. The germline V gene has CDR1 KGHSH and CDR2 LQKENI. The CDR3 consists of 16 residues. The CDR3 loop is CASSWQAAVRDYGYTF. Written as DNA, the CDR3 is TGTGCCAGCTCTTGGCAGGCAGCCGTTCGGGACTATGGCTACACCTTC.

For the CDR3, the DNA is TGTGCCAGCAGGGCAGGGGTCAACACTGAAGCTTTCTTT. The encoded protein is CASRAGVNTEAFF. The chain employs TRBV7-2 and TRBJ1-1; D is possibly TRBD1 (6 bases). V lost 6 bases, J lost 2 bases, and 10 bases lay in between. Per the germline V gene, CDR1 is SGHTA and CDR2 is FQGNSA. The CDR3 loop spans 13 amino acids.